Below, one TCR beta chain is given with its context. Its specificity is not known. This sample stems from a study of monozygotic twins with inflammatory bowel disease. Total RNA isolation used whole blood (no T cell sorting was performed). Findings and limits, study-wide: Support was lacking for any single strong IBD-associated signal or clonotype. No difference was seen in repertoire similarity between concordant and discordant twins, possibly from limited power.

TCRalpha and TCRbeta cDNA went through two nested PCRs of approximately 16 and 10 cycles. TCRdb reprocessed the 5' RACE reads and keeps a single row for each CDR3 protein, giving no DNA. This table lists 300,000 to 450,000 distinct CDR3 sequences. Germline CDR1 and CDR2: DFQATT and SNEGSKA (reference sequence). The CDR3 runs to 14 residues. The sequencing input was blood. The rearrangement uses TRBV20-1 and TRBJ2-7; lacking DNA, the TRBD2 call made by TCRdb goes unchecked. The clonotype originates from a human donor with ulcerative colitis or Crohn's disease, or a healthy co-twin of an affected twin (not recorded which). This CDR3 is CSTLVGGGAYEQYF.